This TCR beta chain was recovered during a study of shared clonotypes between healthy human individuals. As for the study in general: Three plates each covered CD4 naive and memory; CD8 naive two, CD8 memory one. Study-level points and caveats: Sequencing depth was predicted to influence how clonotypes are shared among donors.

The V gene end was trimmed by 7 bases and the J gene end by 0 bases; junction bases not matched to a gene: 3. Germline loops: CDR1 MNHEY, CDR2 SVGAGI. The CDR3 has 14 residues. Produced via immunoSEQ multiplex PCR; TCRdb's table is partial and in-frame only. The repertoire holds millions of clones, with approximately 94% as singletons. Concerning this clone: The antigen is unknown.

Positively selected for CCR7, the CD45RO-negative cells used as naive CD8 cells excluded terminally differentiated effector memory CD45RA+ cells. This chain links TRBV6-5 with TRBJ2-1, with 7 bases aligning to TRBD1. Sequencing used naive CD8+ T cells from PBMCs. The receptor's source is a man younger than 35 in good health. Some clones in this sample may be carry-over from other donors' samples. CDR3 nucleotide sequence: TGTGCCAGCACTACAGGGGCCTCCTACAATGAGCAGTTCTTC. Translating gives CASTTGASYNEQFF.